The entry that follows covers one TCR beta chain sequence. Its antigen is not identified. These data are taken from a study of blood T cells in healthy people across ages. Study results and caveats: Roughly linear age-related decline in beta diversity appeared, significant by age approximately 43. Estimates of diversity drawn from one million T cells were considered underestimates.

The use of a sample-barcoded 5' primer and a J-beta primer mix characterized a second PCR of about 6 to 12 cycles. The template-switch adaptor, which had 12 random nucleotides, put a tag on each cDNA molecule. TCRdb re-called the 5' RACE reads through MiXCR, storing one row per CDR3 protein. The repertoire holds roughly 1.9 million distinct CDR3 sequences, with roughly two fifths as singletons. Germline CDR1 reads MNHEY; CDR2 reads SVGAGI. The V segment lost 4 bases and the J segment 2 bases; nucleotides outside the gene matches: 2. The CDR3 spans 15 residues. The rearrangement links TRBV6-5 to TRBJ2-4, with 10 bases identical to TRBD1. The source of this sequence is a human donor in good health. Specimen: blood. CDR3 protein: CASSWGQGTKNIQYF. The CDR3, as DNA: TGTGCCAGCAGTTGGGGACAGGGGACCAAAAACATTCAGTACTTC.